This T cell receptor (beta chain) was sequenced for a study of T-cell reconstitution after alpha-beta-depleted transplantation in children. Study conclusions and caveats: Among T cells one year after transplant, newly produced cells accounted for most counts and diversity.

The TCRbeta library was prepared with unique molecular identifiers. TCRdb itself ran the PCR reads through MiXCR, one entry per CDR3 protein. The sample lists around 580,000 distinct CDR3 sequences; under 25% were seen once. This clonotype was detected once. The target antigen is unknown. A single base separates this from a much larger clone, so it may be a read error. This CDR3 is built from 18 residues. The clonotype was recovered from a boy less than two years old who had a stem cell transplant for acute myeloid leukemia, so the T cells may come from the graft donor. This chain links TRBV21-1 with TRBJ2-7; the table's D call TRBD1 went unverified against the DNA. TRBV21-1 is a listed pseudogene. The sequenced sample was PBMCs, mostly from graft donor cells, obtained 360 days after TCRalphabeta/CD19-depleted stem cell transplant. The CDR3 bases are TGTGCCAGCAGCATCGGGGAAGGGGACAGGCCATACTCCCACGAGCAGTACTTC. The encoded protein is CASSIGEGDRPYSHEQYF.